This record concerns one T cell receptor beta chain sequence. As handled by the study authors: Nucleated cell number was recorded as an estimate derived from reference gene primer amplification. Measured with immunoSEQ multiplex PCR; TCRdb has only the in-frame clones, and not every one. The D gene and trimming were derived from the DNA, and the V and J assignments and clone size from that table. The sample includes about 170,000 clones, about 83% of them seen just once. The V gene's germline CDR1 is SGHAT and CDR2 FQNNGV. V lost 5 bases to trimming and J lost 3 bases, with 15 bases between them. The CDR3 covers 15 residues. These data are taken from a study of blood T cell repertoires in COVID-19. In the study overall: The United States, Italy and Spain provided the acute and convalescent COVID-19 samples. Sources were T cells, B-cell-depleted T cells, or PBMCs; the material itself was cDNA or gDNA.

The chain employs TRBV11-2 and TRBJ2-3, with TRBD2 as a possible D gene (6 bases). The source is a man in his forties who had recovered from COVID-19. Specimen: peripheral blood. The CDR3 spells CASSHSSAETDTQYF. DNA of the CDR3: TGTGCCAGCAGCCATTCTAGCGCGGAGACAGATACGCAGTATTTT. Based on the CDR3 plus reference TRBV11-2 and TRBJ2-3, the full variable domain is EAGVAQSPRYKIIEKRQSVAFWCNPISGHATLYWYQQILGQGPKLLIQFQNNGVVDDSQLPKDRFSAERLKGVDSTLKIQPAKLEDSAVYLCASSHSSAETDTQYFGPGTRLTVL.